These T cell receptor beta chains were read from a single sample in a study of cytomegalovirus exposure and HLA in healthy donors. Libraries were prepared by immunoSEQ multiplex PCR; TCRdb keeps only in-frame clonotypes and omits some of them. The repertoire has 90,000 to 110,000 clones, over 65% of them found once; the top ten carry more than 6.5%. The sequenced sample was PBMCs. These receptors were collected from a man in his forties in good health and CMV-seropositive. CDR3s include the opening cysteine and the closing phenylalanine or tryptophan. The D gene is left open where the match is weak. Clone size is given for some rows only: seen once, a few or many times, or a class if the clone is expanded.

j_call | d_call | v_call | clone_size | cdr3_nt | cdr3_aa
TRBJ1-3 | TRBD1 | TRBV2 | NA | TGTGCCAGCAGGCGTGACAGGGATGGAAACACCATATATTTT | CASRRDRDGNTIYF
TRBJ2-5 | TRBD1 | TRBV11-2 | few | TGTGCCAGCAGCTCGGCAGGGGGCCAAGAGACCCAGTACTTC | CASSSAGGQETQYF
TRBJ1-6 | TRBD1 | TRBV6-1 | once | TGTGCCAGCAGAAGGACAGGCTATAATTCACCCCTCCACTTT | CASRRTGYNSPLHF
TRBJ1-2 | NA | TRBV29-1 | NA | TGCAGCGTTGAAGTTGAAGGGAGCTATGGCTACACCTTC | CSVEVEGSYGYTF
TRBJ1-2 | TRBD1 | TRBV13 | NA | TGTGCCAGCAGCGTATGGGGACAGGGTAGGGTTAACTATGGCTACACCTTC | CASSVWGQGRVNYGYTF
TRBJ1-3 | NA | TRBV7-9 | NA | TGTGCCAGCAGCTTACCTTGGGCCTACCTCACGTCGGAAAACACCATATATTTT | CASSLPWAYLTSENTIYF
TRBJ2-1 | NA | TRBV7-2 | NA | TGTGCCAGCAGCTTTAGGGAGACCTACAATGAGCAGTTCTTC | CASSFRETYNEQFF
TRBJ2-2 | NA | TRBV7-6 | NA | TGTGCCAGCAGCTTGAGAAGGAACACCGGGGAGCTGTTTTTT | CASSLRRNTGELFF
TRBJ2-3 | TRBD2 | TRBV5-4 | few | TGTGCCAGCAGCTCCGGGACTAGCGGAGATACGCAGTATTTT | CASSSGTSGDTQYF
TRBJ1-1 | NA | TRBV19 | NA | TGTGCCAGTAGTGCGCTGGGGGCCGGGGCGGGCACTGAAGCTTTCTTT | CASSALGAGAGTEAFF
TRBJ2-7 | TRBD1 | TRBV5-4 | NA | TGTGCCAGCAGAATGACCGGGACAGGGGTCCACGAGCAGTACTTC | CASRMTGTGVHEQYF
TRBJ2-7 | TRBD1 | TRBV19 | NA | TGTGCCAGTAGGGCACAGGGGACCGGATTGTACGAGCAGTACTTC | CASRAQGTGLYEQYF
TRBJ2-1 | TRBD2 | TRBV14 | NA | TGTGCCAGCAGAAGAAGCGGGAGACCCGAGCAGTTCTTC | CASRRSGRPEQFF
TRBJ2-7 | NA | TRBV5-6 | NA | TGTGCCAGCAGCTTGGGAGGTTGGGGAGCCCCCGAGCAGTACTTC | CASSLGGWGAPEQYF
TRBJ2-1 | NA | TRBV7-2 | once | TGTGCCAGCAGCTTATCTATGAACAATGAGCAGTTCTTC | CASSLSMNNEQFF
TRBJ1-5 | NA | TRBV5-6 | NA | TGTGCCAGCAGCTTGGGCGGGCAACGGCCCCAGCATTTT | CASSLGGQRPQHF
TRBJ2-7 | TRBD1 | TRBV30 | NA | TGTGCCTGGAGTAAAGGGACAGTCTCCTACGAGCAGTACTTC | CAWSKGTVSYEQYF
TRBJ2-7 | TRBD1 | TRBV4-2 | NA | TGTGCCAGCAGCCAATCTATGGGACAGGGCTTCTACGAGCAGTACTTC | CASSQSMGQGFYEQYF
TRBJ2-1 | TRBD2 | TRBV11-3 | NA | TGTGCCAGCAGCCCCCTCTTAAGCGGGAGATTGGATGAGCAGTTCTTC | CASSPLLSGRLDEQFF
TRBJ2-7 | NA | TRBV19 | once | TGTGCCAGTAGTCCCCACGGACAGTCTCTGGAGCAGTACTTC | CASSPHGQSLEQYF
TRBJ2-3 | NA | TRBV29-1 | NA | TGCAGCGTTGCGACATTTAGCACAGATACGCAGTATTTT | CSVATFSTDTQYF
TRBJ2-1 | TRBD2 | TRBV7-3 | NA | TGTGCCAGCAGCTCCGAGGGACTAGGATACGGTGAGCAGTTCTTC | CASSSEGLGYGEQFF
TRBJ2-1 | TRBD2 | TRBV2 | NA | TGTGCCAGCAGTGAGAGCGGGAGTGGACTCGATGAGCAGTTCTTC | CASSESGSGLDEQFF
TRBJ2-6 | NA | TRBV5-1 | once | TGCGCCAGCAGCCCCGGGTCCTCTGGGGCCAACGGCCTGACTTTC | CASSPGSSGANGLTF
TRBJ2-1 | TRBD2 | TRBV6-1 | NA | TGTGCCAGCAGTGAACTAGCGGGAGGGACCAATGAGCAGTTCTTC | CASSELAGGTNEQFF
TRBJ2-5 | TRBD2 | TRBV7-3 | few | TGTGCCAGCAGCTTCGGACTAGCGGGGTATAAAGAGACCCAGTACTTC | CASSFGLAGYKETQYF
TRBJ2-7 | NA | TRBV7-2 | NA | TGTGCCAGCAGCTCCTATAACTACGAGCAGTACTTC | CASSSYNYEQYF
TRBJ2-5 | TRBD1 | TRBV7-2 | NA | TGTGCCAGCAGCAACCCGACAGGGGGCGAGACCCAGTACTTC | CASSNPTGGETQYF
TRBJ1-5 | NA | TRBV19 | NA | TGTGCCAGTAGTATTACGGGTAACCAGCCCCAGCATTTT | CASSITGNQPQHF
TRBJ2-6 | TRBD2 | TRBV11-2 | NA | TGTGCCAGCAGCTTATACTCGGGAGGGCCGACCGGGGCCAACGGCCTGACTTTC | CASSLYSGGPTGANGLTF
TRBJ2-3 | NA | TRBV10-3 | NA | TGTGCCATCAGTCGGAAGGGAGAGAGCACAGATACGCAGTATTTT | CAISRKGESTDTQYF
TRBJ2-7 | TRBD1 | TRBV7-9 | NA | TGTGCCAGCAGTTCCGGGACAGGGGCCCCTTCGACCTACGAGCAGTACTTC | CASSSGTGAPSTYEQYF
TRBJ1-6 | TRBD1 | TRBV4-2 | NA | TGTGCCAGCAGCCAAGGGGACAGACCGAATTCACCCCTCCACTTT | CASSQGDRPNSPLHF
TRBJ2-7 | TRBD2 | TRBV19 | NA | TGTGCCAGTAGTCCGAGCGGGGGGCCCTACGAGCAGTACTTC | CASSPSGGPYEQYF
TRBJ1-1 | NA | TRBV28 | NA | TGTGCCAGCAGCCCTCAGGGAAAACCTGAAGCTTTCTTT | CASSPQGKPEAFF
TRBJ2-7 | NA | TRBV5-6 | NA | TGTGCCAGCAGCAACGGGGCCTACGAGCAGTACTTC | CASSNGAYEQYF
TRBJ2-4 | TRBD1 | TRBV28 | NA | TGTGCCAGCAGTTTTAGGGGGCGAGGAAACATTCAGTACTTC | CASSFRGRGNIQYF
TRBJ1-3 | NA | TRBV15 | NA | TGTGCCACCAGCAGAGCCAGCGGGGGATCCGGAAACACCATATATTTT | CATSRASGGSGNTIYF
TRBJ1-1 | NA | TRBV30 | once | TGTGCCTGGAGTGTACAAAAATGGTCGCGGGGGGGCACTGAAGCTTTCTTT | CAWSVQKWSRGGTEAFF
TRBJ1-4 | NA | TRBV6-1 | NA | TGTGCCAGCAGTGGTGCGGGCCCCGGTGAAAAACTGTTTTTT | CASSGAGPGEKLFF
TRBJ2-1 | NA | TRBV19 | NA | TGTGCCAGTATGGGGATGTGGGCTAGTGGAGAGGGTGAGCAGTTCTTC | CASMGMWASGEGEQFF
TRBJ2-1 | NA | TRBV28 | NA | TGTGCCAGCAGCGACAACTACAATGAGCAGTTCTTC | CASSDNYNEQFF
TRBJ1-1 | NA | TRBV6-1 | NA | TGTGCCAGCGGCCGGGGGACTGAAGCTTTCTTT | CASGRGTEAFF
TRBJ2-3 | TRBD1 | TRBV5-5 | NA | TGTGCCAGCAGCTTGTATGACAGGGGCCCAGATACGCAGTATTTT | CASSLYDRGPDTQYF